The entry below describes one TCR beta chain. Germline trimming cut 3 bases from V and 6 bases from J; bases unmatched to any gene: 14. Germline CDR1 is SGDLS and CDR2 is YYNGEE. CDR3 length: 17 residues. In the original processing: Using reference gene primer amplification, nucleated cell counts were estimated. Profiling relied on immunoSEQ multiplex PCR, and the TCRdb table lists in-frame clones only, not all of them. That table gives V, J and clone size, and the DNA gave D and trimming. The table records more than 100,000 clones, roughly 84% of them present only once. All enrollees were about 18 to 90 years old and from approximately 25 US areas. Two negative PCRs, clearance, or symptom resolution had been documented for recovered Cohort 3 donors. This sample stems from a study of blood T cell repertoires in COVID-19. Study overall: Sources were T cells, B-cell-depleted T cells, or PBMCs; the material itself was cDNA or gDNA.

Source material: PBMCs or T cells enriched from blood (not recorded which). The J gene is TRBJ2-3, the V gene TRBV9, with 9 nucleotides matching TRBD2. The TCR originated in a young woman who had recovered from COVID-19. Written as DNA, the CDR3 is TGTGCCAGCAGCGCCCGGGGGGGACTAGCTCCTTGGGATACGCAGTATTTT. Translation: CASSARGGLAPWDTQYF.